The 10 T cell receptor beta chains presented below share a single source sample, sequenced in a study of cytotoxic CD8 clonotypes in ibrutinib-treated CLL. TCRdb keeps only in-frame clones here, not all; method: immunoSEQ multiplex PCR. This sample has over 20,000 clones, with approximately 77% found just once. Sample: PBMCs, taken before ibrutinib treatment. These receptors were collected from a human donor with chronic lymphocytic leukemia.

The CDR3 spells CASSSEWLGGGGEQYF. The CDR3 DNA is TGCGCCAGCAGCTCTGAATGGCTAGGGGGCGGCGGGGAGCAGTACTTC. The V gene is TRBV4-3, the J gene TRBJ2-7; TRBD1 matches 7 bases. V lost 5 bases, J lost 7 bases, and 17 bases stayed unmatched. This CDR3 is 16 amino acids long. The germline CDR1 and CDR2 sequences are LGHNA and YSLEER.

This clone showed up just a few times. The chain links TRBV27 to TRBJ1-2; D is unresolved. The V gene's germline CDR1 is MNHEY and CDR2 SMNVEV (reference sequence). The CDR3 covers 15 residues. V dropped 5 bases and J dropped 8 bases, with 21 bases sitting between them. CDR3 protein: CASSPPQTHRAGYTF. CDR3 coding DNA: TGTGCCAGCAGTCCTCCCCAAACCCACCGAGCCGGCTACACCTTC.

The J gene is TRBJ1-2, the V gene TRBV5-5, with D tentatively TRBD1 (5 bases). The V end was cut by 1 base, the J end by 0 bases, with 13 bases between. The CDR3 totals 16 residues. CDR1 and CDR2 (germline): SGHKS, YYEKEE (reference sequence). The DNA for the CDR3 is TGTGCCAGCAGCTTGCCCGACAGCCTAACTAACTATGGCTACACCTTC. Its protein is CASSLPDSLTNYGYTF.

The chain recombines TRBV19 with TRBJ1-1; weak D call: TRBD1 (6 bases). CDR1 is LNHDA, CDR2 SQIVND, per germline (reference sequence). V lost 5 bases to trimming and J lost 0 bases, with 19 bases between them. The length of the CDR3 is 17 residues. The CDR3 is CASSLLGQGPLNTEAFF. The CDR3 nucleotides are TGTGCCAGTAGTCTACTGGGGCAGGGGCCCTTGAACACTGAAGCTTTCTTT.

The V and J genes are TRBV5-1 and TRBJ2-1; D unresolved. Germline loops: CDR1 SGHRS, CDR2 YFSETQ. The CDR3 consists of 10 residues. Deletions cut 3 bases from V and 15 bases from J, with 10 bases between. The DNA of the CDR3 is TGCGCCAGCAGCTATTACTCCGGGTTCTTC. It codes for CASSYYSGFF. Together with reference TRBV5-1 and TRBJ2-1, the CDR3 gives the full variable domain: KAGVTQTPRYLIKTRGQQVTLSCSPISGHRSVSWYQQTPGQGLQFLFEYFSETQRNKGNFPGRFSGRQFSNSRSEMNVSTLELGDSALYLCASSYYSGFFGPGTRLTVL.

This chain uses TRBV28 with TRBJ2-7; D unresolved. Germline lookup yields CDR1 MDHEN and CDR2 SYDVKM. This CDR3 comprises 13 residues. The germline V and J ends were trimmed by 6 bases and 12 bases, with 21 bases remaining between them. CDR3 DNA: TGTGCCAGCAGCTTTCCTACCTATTCCGTACCGTACTTC. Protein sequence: CASSFPTYSVPYF. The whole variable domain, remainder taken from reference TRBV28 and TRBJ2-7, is DVKVTQSSRYLVKRTGEKVFLECVQDMDHENMFWYRQDPGLGLRLIYFSYDVKMKEKGDIPEGYSVSREKKERFSLILESASTNQTSMYLCASSFPTYSVPYFGPGTRLTVT.

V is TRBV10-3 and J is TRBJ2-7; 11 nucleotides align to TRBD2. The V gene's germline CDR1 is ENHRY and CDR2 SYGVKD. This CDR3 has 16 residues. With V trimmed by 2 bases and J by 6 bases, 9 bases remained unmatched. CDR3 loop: CAISEPILAGESEQYF. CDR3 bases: TGTGCCATCAGTGAGCCTATACTAGCGGGAGAGTCCGAGCAGTACTTC.

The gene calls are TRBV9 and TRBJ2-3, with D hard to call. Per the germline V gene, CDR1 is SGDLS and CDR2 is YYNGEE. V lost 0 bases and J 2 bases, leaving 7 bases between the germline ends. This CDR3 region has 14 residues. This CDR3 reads CASSVDDHTDTQYF. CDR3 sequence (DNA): TGTGCCAGCAGCGTAGATGACCACACAGATACGCAGTATTTT.

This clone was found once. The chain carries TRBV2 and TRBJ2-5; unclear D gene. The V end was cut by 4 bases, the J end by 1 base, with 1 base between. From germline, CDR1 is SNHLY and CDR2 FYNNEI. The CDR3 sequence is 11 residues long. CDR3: CASSVQETQYF. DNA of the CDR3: TGTGCCAGCAGTGTCCAAGAGACCCAGTACTTC.

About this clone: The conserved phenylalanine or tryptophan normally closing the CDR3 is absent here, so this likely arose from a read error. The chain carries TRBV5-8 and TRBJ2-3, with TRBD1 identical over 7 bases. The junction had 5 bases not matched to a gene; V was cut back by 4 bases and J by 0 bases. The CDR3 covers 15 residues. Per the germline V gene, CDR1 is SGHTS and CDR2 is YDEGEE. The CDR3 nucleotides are TGTGCCAGCAGCCCCAGGGACAGCAGCACAGATACGCAGTATTCT. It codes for CASSPRDSSTDTQYS.